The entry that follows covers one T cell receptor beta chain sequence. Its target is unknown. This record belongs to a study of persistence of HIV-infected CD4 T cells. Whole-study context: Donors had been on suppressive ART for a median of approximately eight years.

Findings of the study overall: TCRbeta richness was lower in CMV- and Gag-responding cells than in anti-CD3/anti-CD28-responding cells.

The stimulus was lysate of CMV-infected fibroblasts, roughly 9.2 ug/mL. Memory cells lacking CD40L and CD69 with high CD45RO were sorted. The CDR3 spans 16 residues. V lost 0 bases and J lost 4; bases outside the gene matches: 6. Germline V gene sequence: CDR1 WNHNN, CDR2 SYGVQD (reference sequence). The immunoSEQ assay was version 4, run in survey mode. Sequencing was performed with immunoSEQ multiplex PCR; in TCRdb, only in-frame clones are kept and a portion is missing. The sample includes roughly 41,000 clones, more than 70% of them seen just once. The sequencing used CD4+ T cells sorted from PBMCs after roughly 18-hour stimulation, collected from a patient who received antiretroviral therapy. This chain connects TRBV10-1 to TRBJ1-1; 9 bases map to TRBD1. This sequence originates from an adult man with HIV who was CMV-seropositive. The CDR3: CASSESTGGGITEAFF. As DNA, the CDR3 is TGCGCCAGCAGTGAGTCGACAGGGGGGGGAATCACTGAAGCTTTCTTT.